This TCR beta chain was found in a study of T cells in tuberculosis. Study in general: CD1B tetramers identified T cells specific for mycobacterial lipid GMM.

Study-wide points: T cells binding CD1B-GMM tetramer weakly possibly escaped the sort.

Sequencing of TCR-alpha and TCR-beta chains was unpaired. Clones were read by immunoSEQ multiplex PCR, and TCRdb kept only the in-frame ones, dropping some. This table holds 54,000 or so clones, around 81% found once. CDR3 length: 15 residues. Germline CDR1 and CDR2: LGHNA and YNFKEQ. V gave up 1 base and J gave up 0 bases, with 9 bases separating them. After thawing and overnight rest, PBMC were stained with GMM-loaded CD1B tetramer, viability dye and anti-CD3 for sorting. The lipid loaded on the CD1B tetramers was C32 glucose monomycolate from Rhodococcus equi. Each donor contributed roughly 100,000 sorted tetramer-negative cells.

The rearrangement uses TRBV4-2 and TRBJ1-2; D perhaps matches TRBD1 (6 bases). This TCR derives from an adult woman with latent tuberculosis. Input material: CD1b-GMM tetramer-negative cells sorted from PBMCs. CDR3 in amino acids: CASSQGRGTNYGYTF. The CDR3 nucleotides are TGTGCCAGCAGCCAAGGCAGGGGAACTAACTATGGCTACACCTTC.